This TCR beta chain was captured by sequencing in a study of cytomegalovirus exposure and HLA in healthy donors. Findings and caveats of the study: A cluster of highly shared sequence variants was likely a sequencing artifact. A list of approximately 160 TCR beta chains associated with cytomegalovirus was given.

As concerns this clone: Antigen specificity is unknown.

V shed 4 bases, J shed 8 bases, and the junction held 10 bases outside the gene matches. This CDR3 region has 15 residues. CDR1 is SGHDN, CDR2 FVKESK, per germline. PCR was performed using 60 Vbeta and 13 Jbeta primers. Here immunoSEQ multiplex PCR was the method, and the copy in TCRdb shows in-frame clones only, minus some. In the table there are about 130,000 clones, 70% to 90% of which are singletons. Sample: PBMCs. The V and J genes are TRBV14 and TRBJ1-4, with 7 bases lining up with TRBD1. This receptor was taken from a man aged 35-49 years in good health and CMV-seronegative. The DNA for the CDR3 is TGTGCCAGCAGCCCGGACAGGCGGATGAACGAAAAACTGTTTTTT. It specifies CASSPDRRMNEKLFF.